Detailed here is one T cell receptor beta chain. The data stem from a study of blood T cell repertoires in COVID-19. Study-wide background: Sites in the United States, Italy and Spain provided acute and convalescent COVID-19 samples.

Profiled with immunoSEQ multiplex PCR; TCRdb holds only in-frame clones, not every one. The sample shows about 150,000 clones, more than 75% of them seen only once. Trimming cost V 5 bases and J 7 bases, with 15 bases left between them. CDR3 length equals 14 residues. The germline CDR1 and CDR2 sequences are SNHLY and FYNNEI. V gene TRBV2 combines with J gene TRBJ1-5; no clear D. This TCR was recovered from a man older than 75 with acute or convalescent COVID-19. The sample taken for sequencing was peripheral blood. The CDR3 bases are TGTGCCAGCAGTCAAAGGCAGCGTCTCCAGCCCCAGCATTTT. Its protein product is CASSQRQRLQPQHF.